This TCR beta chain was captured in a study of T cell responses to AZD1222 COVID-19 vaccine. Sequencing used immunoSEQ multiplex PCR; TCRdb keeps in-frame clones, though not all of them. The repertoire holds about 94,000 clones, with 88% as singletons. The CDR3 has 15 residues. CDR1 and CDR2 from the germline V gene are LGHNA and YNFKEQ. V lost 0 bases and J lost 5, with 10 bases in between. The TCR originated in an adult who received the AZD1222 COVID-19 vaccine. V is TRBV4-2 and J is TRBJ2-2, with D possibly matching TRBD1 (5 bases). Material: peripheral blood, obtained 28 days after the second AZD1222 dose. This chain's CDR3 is CASSQDIGVTGELFF. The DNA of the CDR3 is TGTGCCAGCAGCCAAGATATAGGGGTTACCGGGGAGCTGTTTTTT.